This TCR beta chain was sequenced for a study of blood T cell repertoires in COVID-19. Study overall: PBMCs, B-cell-depleted T cells, or T cells provided the cDNA or gDNA that made up the material.

This clone was observed a few times. Profiling relied on immunoSEQ multiplex PCR, and the TCRdb table lists in-frame clones only, not all of them. This sample carries approximately 200,000 clones, roughly 90% of them seen once, and the ten largest clones take roughly 2.5%. The CDR3 covers 18 residues. The V end was cut by 4 bases, the J end by 4 bases, with 26 bases between. The germline CDR1 and CDR2 sequences are GTSNPN and SVGIG (reference sequence). The chain has TRBV30 and TRBJ1-3; D might be TRBD1 (6 bases). Material: peripheral blood. The TCR sequence derives from a woman aged 55-70 years with acute or convalescent COVID-19. CDR3 amino acids: CAWNPGIGSGDDGNTIYF. CDR3 nucleotide sequence: TGTGCCTGGAATCCTGGGATTGGCTCAGGGGACGACGGAAACACCATATATTTT.